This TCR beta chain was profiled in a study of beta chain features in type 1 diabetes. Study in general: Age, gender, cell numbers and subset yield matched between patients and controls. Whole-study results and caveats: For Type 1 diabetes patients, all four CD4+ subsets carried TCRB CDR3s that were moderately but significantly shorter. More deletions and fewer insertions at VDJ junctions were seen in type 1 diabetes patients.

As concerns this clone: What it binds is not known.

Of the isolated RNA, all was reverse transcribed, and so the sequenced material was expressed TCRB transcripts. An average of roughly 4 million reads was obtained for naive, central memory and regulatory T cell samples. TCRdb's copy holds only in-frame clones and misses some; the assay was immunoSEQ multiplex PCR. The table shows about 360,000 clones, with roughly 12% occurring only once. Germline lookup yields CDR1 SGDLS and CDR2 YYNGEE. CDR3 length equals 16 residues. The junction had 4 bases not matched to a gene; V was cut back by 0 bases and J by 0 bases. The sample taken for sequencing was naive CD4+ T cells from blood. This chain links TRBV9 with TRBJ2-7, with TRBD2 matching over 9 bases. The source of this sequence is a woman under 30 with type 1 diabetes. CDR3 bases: TGTGCCAGCAGCGTAGAACCACTAGCGGGCTCCTACGAGCAGTACTTC. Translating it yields CASSVEPLAGSYEQYF.